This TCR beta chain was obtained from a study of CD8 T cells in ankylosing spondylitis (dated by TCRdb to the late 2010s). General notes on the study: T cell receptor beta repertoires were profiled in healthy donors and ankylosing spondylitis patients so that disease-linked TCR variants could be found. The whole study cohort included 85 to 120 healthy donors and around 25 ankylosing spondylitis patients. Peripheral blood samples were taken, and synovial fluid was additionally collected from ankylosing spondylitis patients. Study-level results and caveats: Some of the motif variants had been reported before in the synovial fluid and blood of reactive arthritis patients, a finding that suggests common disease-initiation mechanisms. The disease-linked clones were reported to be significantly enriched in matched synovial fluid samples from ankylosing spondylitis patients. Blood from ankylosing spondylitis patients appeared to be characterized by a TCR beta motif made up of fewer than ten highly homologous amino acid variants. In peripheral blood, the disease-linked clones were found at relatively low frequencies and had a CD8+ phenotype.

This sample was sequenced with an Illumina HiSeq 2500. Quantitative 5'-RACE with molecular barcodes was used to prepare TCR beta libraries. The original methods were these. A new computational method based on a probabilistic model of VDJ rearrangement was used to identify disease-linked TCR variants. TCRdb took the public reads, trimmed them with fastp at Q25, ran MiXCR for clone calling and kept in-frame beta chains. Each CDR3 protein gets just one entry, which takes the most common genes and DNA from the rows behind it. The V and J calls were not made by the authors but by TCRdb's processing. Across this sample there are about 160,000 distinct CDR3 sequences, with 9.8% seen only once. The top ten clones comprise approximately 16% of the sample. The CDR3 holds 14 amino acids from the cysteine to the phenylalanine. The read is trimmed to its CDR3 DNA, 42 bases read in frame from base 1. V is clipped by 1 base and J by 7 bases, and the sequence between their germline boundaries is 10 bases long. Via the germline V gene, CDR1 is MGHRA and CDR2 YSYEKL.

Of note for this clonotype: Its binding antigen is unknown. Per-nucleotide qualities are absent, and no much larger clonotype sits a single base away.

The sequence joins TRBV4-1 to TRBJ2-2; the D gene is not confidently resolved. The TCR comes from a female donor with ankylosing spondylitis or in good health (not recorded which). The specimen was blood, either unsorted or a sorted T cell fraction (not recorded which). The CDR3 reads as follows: CASSQAPGDGELFF. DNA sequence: TGCGCCAGCAGCCAAGCCCCCGGTGACGGGGAGCTGTTTTTT.